This record concerns one T cell receptor (beta chain) sequence. The entry originates in a study of blood T cell repertoires in COVID-19. Background on the study: Both acute and convalescent COVID-19 samples were obtained from the United States, Italy and Spain. In each case, the material was cDNA or gDNA derived from T cells, B-cell-depleted T cells, or PBMCs.

Trimming at V came to 4 bases and at J to 2 bases, leaving 2 bases not matched to a gene. Germline V CDR1 and CDR2: LGHDT, YNNKEL (reference sequence). The CDR3 has 14 residues. In the original workflow: Counts of nucleated cells, estimated from reference gene primer amplification, were obtained. Data came from immunoSEQ multiplex PCR; TCRdb stores just in-frame clones and leaves some out. D and trimming come from the DNA, and the V and J calls and clone size come from that table. The table shows a few hundred thousand clones, with over 75% occurring only once. The sequenced material came from peripheral blood. This rearrangement joins TRBV3-1 (or the pseudogene TRBV3-2) to TRBJ1-3; 7 bases are shared with TRBD1. The sequence came from a woman aged 55-69 years with acute or convalescent COVID-19. CDR3 coding DNA: TGTGCCAGCAGCCTCAGGGGGACTGGAAACACCATATATTTT. The encoded protein is CASSLRGTGNTIYF.